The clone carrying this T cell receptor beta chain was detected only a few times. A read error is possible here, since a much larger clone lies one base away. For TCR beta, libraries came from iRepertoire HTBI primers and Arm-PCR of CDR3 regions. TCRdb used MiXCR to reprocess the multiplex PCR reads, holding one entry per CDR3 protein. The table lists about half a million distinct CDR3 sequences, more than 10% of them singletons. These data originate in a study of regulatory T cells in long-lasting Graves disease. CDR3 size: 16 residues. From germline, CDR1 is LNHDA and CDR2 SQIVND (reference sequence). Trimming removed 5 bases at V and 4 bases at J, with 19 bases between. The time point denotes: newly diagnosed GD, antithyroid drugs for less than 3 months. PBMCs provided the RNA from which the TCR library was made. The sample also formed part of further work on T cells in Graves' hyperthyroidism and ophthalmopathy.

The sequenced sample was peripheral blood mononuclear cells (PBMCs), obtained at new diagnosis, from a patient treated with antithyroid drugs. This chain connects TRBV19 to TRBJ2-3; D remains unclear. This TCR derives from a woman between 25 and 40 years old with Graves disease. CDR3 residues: CASSPRSFSSADTQYF. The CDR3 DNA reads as TGTGCCAGTAGTCCACGGAGCTTCTCGAGCGCAGATACGCAGTATTTT.